This passage covers 5 T cell receptor beta chains from one sample sequenced in a study of blood T cell repertoires in COVID-19. TCRdb keeps only in-frame clones here, not all; method: immunoSEQ multiplex PCR. Among approximately 350,000 clones listed, around 87% were seen once. The material sequenced was PBMCs or T cells enriched from blood (not recorded which). The source is a man younger than 30 who had recovered from COVID-19.

The chain links TRBV28 to TRBJ1-4, with 9 bases aligning to TRBD1. The CDR3 loop spans 19 amino acids. Germline-derived CDR1 and CDR2 are MDHEN and SYDVKM. V lost 4 bases and J lost 7; bases outside the gene matches: 19. DNA of the CDR3: TGTGCCAGCAGTTCCCCATTTGATAGCGACACAGGGGGCGCTGAAAAACTGTTTTTT. Translating it yields CASSSPFDSDTGGAEKLFF.

V and J are TRBV19 and TRBJ1-4, with 7 bases that match TRBD1. The CDR3 is 15 amino acids. J was trimmed by 2 bases and V by 5 bases; bases with no gene match: 5. Germline CDR1 is LNHDA and CDR2 is SQIVND (reference sequence). Here the CDR3 reads CASSPQGLTNEKLFF. Here the CDR3 DNA reads TGTGCCAGTAGTCCACAGGGGTTGACTAATGAAAAACTGTTTTTT.

The rearrangement links TRBV5-6 to TRBJ2-7, with 8 nucleotides matching TRBD1. The V gene's germline CDR1 is SGHDT and CDR2 YYEEEE. With 4 bases clipped from V and 7 bases from J, the junction kept 7 bases outside the gene matches. The length of the CDR3 is 13 residues. CDR3 sequence reads: CASSRTGPGEQYF. CDR3 DNA: TGTGCCAGCAGCCGGACAGGGCCGGGGGAGCAGTACTTC.

Only a few counts were recorded for this clone. This chain uses TRBV25-1 with TRBJ1-6; 7 nucleotides match TRBD1. Per germline, CDR1 MGHDK and CDR2 SYGVNS. The CDR3 covers 13 residues. V was pared by 8 bases and J by 10 bases, with 8 bases of the junction left unmatched. As DNA, the CDR3 is TGTGCCAGCGTCGACAGGGTTGGATCACCCCTCCACTTT. This gives the protein CASVDRVGSPLHF.

The chain employs TRBV14 and TRBJ2-5; 8 bases are shared with TRBD2. CDR1 and CDR2 (germline): SGHDN, FVKESK. The J segment lost 7 bases and the V segment lost 4 bases, leaving 8 bases of the junction unmatched. The CDR3 contains 14 residues. The CDR3 DNA reads as TGTGCCAGCAGCCGCGGGGGGAACGCCGGGACCCAGTACTTC. Translating it yields CASSRGGNAGTQYF. Variable domain in full (rest from reference TRBV14 and TRBJ2-5): EAGVTQFPSHSVIEKGQTVTLRCDPISGHDNLYWYRRVMGKEIKFLLHFVKESKQDESGMPNNRFLAERTGGTYSTLKVQPAELEDSGVYFCASSRGGNAGTQYFGPGTRLLVL.